Each of the 29 T cell receptor beta chains below was sequenced from the same sample in a study of cytomegalovirus exposure and HLA in healthy donors. This PCR relied on a set of 60 Vbeta primers and 13 Jbeta primers. The table came from immunoSEQ multiplex PCR; TCRdb's copy has only in-frame clones and leaves some out. The data show 100,000 to 150,000 clones, 60% to 75% seen once. The sample taken for sequencing was PBMCs. These receptors originate from a woman aged 50 to 60 in good health and CMV-seropositive.

The chain uses TRBV5-4 and TRBJ2-5, with a weak D call TRBD2 (6 bases). CDR3 length: 13 amino acids. Germline CDR1 SGHNT, CDR2 YYREEE (reference sequence). The germline V and J ends were trimmed by 5 bases and 4 bases, with 12 bases remaining between them. CDR3 DNA: TGTGCCAGCAGACCGACTAGTATAGAGACCCAGTACTTC. Its protein product is CASRPTSIETQYF. Based on the CDR3 plus reference TRBV5-4 and TRBJ2-5, the full variable domain is ETGVTQSPTHLIKTRGQQVTLRCSSQSGHNTVSWYQQALGQGPQFIFQYYREEENGRGNFPPRFSGLQFPNYSSELNVNALELDDSALYLCASRPTSIETQYFGPGTRLLVL.

The rearrangement links TRBV6-5 to TRBJ2-3, with D possibly TRBD2 on 5 matching bases. Per the germline V gene, CDR1 is MNHEY and CDR2 is SVGAGI. This CDR3 region has 14 residues. Trimming removed 6 bases from V and 4 bases from J, with 14 bases in between. DNA for the CDR3: TGTGCCAGCAGCCCGGTGGCCGGGGCAGATACGCAGTATTTT. It encodes CASSPVAGADTQYF.

This clone is termed medium-sized (0.01 to 0.1%). The rearrangement uses TRBV4-3 and TRBJ2-5; the match to TRBD2 covers 7 bases. This CDR3 has 15 residues. With V trimmed by 0 bases and J by 5 bases, 6 bases remained unmatched. Germline CDR1 reads LGHNA; CDR2 reads YSLEER. The CDR3 region is CASSQDVGSGETQYF. The CDR3 nucleotides are TGCGCCAGCAGCCAAGACGTAGGTAGCGGGGAGACCCAGTACTTC.

This clone was detected a few times. The rearrangement uses TRBV5-1 and TRBJ2-5; D is perhaps TRBD2 (6 bases). The CDR3 is 14 amino acids. Germline-derived CDR1 and CDR2 are SGHRS and YFSETQ. Trimming removed 4 bases from V and 5 bases from J, with 15 bases in between. In DNA form, the CDR3 reads TGCGCCAGCAGCCCACTAACTAGCCGGGAGACCCAGTACTTC. The encoded protein is CASSPLTSRETQYF. Complete variable domain (other parts from reference TRBV5-1 and TRBJ2-5): KAGVTQTPRYLIKTRGQQVTLSCSPISGHRSVSWYQQTPGQGLQFLFEYFSETQRNKGNFPGRFSGRQFSNSRSEMNVSTLELGDSALYLCASSPLTSRETQYFGPGTRLLVL.

This clone was observed a single time. CDR3 in DNA: TGTGCCACCACAGGGGGCATTGGAAACACCATATATTTT. It specifies CATTGGIGNTIYF. The rearrangement joins TRBV2 to TRBJ1-3, with TRBD1 matching 9 bases. The CDR3 is made up of 13 amino acids. V trimming: 10 bases; J trimming: 3 bases; junction bases outside the gene matches: 4. Germline-derived CDR1 and CDR2 are SNHLY and FYNNEI. Full variable domain (outside the CDR3, taken from reference TRBV2 and TRBJ1-3): EPEVTQTPSHQVTQMGQEVILRCVPISNHLYFYWYRQILGQKVEFLVSFYNNEISEKSEIFDDQFSVERPDGSNFTLKIRSTKLEDSAMYFCATTGGIGNTIYFGEGSWLTVV.

The J gene is TRBJ2-3, the V gene TRBV5-6, with 11 bases aligning to TRBD1. Per the germline V gene, CDR1 is SGHDT and CDR2 is YYEEEE. The V gene end was trimmed by 2 bases and the J gene end by 4 bases; junction bases not matched to a gene: 3. The CDR3 has 15 residues. CDR3 in DNA: TGTGCCAGCAGCTTTAAGGGACAGGGGGCAGATACGCAGTATTTT. It encodes CASSFKGQGADTQYF. The entire variable domain, with the rest obtained from reference TRBV5-6 and TRBJ2-3, is as follows: DAGVTQSPTHLIKTRGQQVTLRCSPKSGHDTVSWYQQALGQGPQFIFQYYEEEERQRGNFPDRFSGHQFPNYSSELNVNALLLGDSALYLCASSFKGQGADTQYFGPGTRLTVL.

This sequence joins TRBV29-1 and TRBJ1-1, with TRBD1 as a possible D gene (6 bases). Germline CDR1 reads SQVTM; CDR2 reads ANQGSEA. Trimming removed 2 bases at V and 4 bases at J, with 11 bases between. The CDR3 has 13 residues. CDR3 bases: TGCAGCGTTGAAAGGGGGGAGGGCACTGAAGCTTTCTTT. It is translated as CSVERGEGTEAFF.

This clone was detected a few times. V gene TRBV5-4 combines with J gene TRBJ2-7, with D tentatively TRBD1 (5 bases). The CDR3 loop spans 14 amino acids. Trimming stripped 4 bases from V and 3 bases from J, with 14 bases between. Germline-derived CDR1 and CDR2 are SGHNT and YYREEE (reference sequence). This CDR3 is CASSLHQGNYEQYF. The CDR3 bases are TGTGCCAGCAGCCTACATCAGGGTAACTACGAGCAGTACTTC.

Concerning this clone itself: Other DNA variants within this sample encode the same CDR3. The chain joins TRBV7-2 to TRBJ1-5, with TRBD1 as a possible D gene (6 bases). There are 14 residues in the CDR3. Germline V gene data show CDR1 as SGHTA and CDR2 as FQGNSA. Between the trimmed V and J ends, which lost 6 bases and 7 bases, there was a span of 16 bases. The CDR3 DNA reads as TGTGCCAGCAGTTTGCGCGGGGGGCAGCAGCCCCAGCATTTT. Protein: CASSLRGGQQPQHF. Full variable domain (missing parts from reference TRBV7-2 and TRBJ1-5): GAGVSQSPSNKVTEKGKDVELRCDPISGHTALYWYRQSLGQGLEFLIYFQGNSAPDKSGLPSDRFSAERTGGSVSTLTIQRTQQEDSAVYLCASSLRGGQQPQHFGDGTRLSIL.

The chain uses TRBV10-2 and TRBJ1-2; no clear D. V dropped 3 bases and J dropped 0 bases, with 8 bases sitting between them. There are 14 residues in the CDR3. CDR1 is WSHSY and CDR2 is SAAADI in the germline V gene. CDR3 residues: CASSDTIANYGYTF. The CDR3 DNA sequence: TGCGCCAGCAGTGACACCATAGCTAACTATGGCTACACCTTC.

CDR3 sequence reads: CASMTGGAGTGELFF. In nucleotides, the CDR3 is TGTGCCAGCATGACCGGGGGGGCAGGCACCGGGGAGCTGTTTTTT. V and J are TRBV6-1 and TRBJ2-2; 8 bases agree with TRBD2. Per germline, CDR1 MNHNS and CDR2 SASEGT. With 7 bases clipped from V and 4 bases from J, the junction kept 8 bases outside the gene matches. This CDR3 has 15 amino acids.

This rearrangement joins TRBV7-8 to TRBJ1-2; TRBD1 matches 7 bases. The germline V gene encodes CDR1 SGHVS and CDR2 FQNEAQ. CDR3 size: 14 residues. The ends lost 5 bases at V and 6 bases at J; junction bases unmatched: 9. CDR3 bases: TGTGCCAGCAGCGCCCTCACAGGGGTGAATGGCTACACCTTC. Protein sequence: CASSALTGVNGYTF.

V usage is TRBV7-8 and J usage is TRBJ1-6, with TRBD1 as a possible D gene (6 bases). V was trimmed by 5 bases and J by 9 bases, leaving 14 bases between them. The germline CDR1 and CDR2 sequences are SGHVS and FQNEAQ. The CDR3 contains 14 residues. Here the CDR3 reads CASSLRGRTSPLHF. CDR3 nucleotides: TGTGCCAGCAGCCTGCGGGGGCGAACTTCACCCCTCCACTTT.

The CDR3 is CASKRWWRDRFRPSRPYEQYF. In DNA form, the CDR3 reads TGTGCCAGCAAGCGATGGTGGCGGGACCGTTTTCGACCTTCGCGCCCCTACGAGCAGTACTTC. The chain uses TRBV9 and TRBJ2-7; a possible D gene is TRBD2 (6 bases). V was pared by 6 bases and J by 2 bases, with 36 bases between. The CDR3 runs 21 residues. From germline, CDR1 is SGDLS and CDR2 YYNGEE.

The rearrangement links TRBV6-5 to TRBJ1-2; 7 nucleotides line up with TRBD1. Trimming cost V 6 bases and J 8 bases; bases outside gene matches: 6. CDR1 and CDR2 (germline): MNHEY, SVGAGI. This CDR3 is 12 amino acids long. CDR3 in DNA: TGTGCCAGCAGCCGACAGGGAAACGGCTACACCTTC. This translates into CASSRQGNGYTF.

Comment on this clone: Compared with germline, one end of the junction differs, possibly owing to a read error. This chain uses TRBV19 with TRBJ2-3, with 8 bases matching TRBD1. The germline V gene has CDR1 LNHDA and CDR2 SQIVND (reference sequence). The CDR3 is made up of 14 amino acids. CDR3 sequence (DNA): TGTGCCACCGTCAGGGGGCCCAGCACAGATACACAGTATTTT. As protein: CATVRGPSTDTQYF.

The chain recombines TRBV6-1 with TRBJ1-1; TRBD1 aligns across 8 bases. The CDR3 runs 14 residues. The germline V gene encodes CDR1 MNHNS and CDR2 SASEGT. J lost 5 bases, V lost 3 bases, and 5 bases had no gene match. CDR3 nucleotides: TGTGCCAGCAGTGAGACAGGGGTATATACTGAAGCTTTCTTT. Translation: CASSETGVYTEAFF.

The chain couples TRBV11-3 to TRBJ1-6; D possibly corresponds to TRBD1 (6 bases). Germline V gives CDR1 SGHNT, CDR2 YENEEA. V was pared by 5 bases and J by 10 bases, with 9 bases between. The CDR3 consists of 12 residues. CDR3 region: CASSNQGSPLHF. CDR3 sequence (DNA): TGTGCCAGCAGCAACCAGGGGTCACCCCTCCACTTT.

V is TRBV5-1 and J is TRBJ2-5, with 10 bases identical to TRBD1. There are 14 residues in the CDR3. V shed 4 bases and J 5 bases; nucleotides not matched to a gene: 5. The germline gives CDR1 SGHRS, CDR2 YFSETQ. The CDR3 region is CASSPGQGWETQYF. CDR3 sequence (DNA): TGCGCCAGCAGCCCGGGACAGGGGTGGGAGACCCAGTACTTC.

There are a few counts of this clone. The chain employs TRBV7-8 and TRBJ2-7, with D possibly matching TRBD1 (5 bases). The CDR3 covers 16 residues. The V end lost 4 bases, the J end lost 0 bases, and 16 bases lay between the germline ends. Germline-derived CDR1 and CDR2 are SGHVS and FQNEAQ. CDR3 DNA: TGTGCCAGCAGCTCATGGTTTCAGGGTGGCTCCTACGAGCAGTACTTC. Its protein is CASSSWFQGGSYEQYF.

This clone was observed a handful of times. This chain uses TRBV5-6 with TRBJ1-1; D remains ambiguous. Trimming took off 3 bases at V and 2 bases at J, with 8 bases between the two ends. The CDR3 is 13 residues long. The germline CDR1 and CDR2 sequences are SGHDT and YYEEEE. The CDR3, as DNA: TGTGCCAGCAGCTGGACTGATAACACTGAAGCTTTCTTT. This translates into CASSWTDNTEAFF.

The rearrangement joins TRBV9 to TRBJ1-4; 10 bases align to TRBD1. Germline CDR1 is SGDLS and CDR2 is YYNGEE. This CDR3 has 15 residues. V was clipped by 0 bases and J by 12 bases; unmatched bases: 8. CDR3 DNA sequence: TGTGCCAGCAGCGTAGGGCCAGGGACAGGGGAAGAACTGTTTTTT. As protein: CASSVGPGTGEELFF.

This clone has more than one count but fewer than ten. The J gene is TRBJ1-4, the V gene TRBV19; TRBD1 matches 8 bases. This CDR3 contains 15 residues. J was trimmed by 4 bases and V by 7 bases; bases with no gene match: 8. Germline V gives CDR1 LNHDA, CDR2 SQIVND (reference sequence). CDR3 nucleotides: TGTGCCAGTAAGTTCCGGGACAGGAGTAATGAAAAACTGTTTTTT. This encodes CASKFRDRSNEKLFF. The entire variable domain, with the rest obtained from reference TRBV19 and TRBJ1-4, is as follows: DGGITQSPKYLFRKEGQNVTLSCEQNLNHDAMYWYRQDPGQGLRLIYYSQIVNDFQKGDIAEGYSVSREKKESFPLTVTSAQKNPTAFYLCASKFRDRSNEKLFFGSGTQLSVL.

The V gene is TRBV11-3, the J gene TRBJ2-4; D ambiguous. This CDR3 comprises 14 residues. CDR1 and CDR2 (germline): SGHNT, YENEEA. The V end lost 1 base, the J end lost 2 bases, and 6 bases lay between the germline ends. CDR3: CASSLASTKNIQYF. For the CDR3, the DNA is TGTGCCAGCAGCTTAGCCAGTACCAAAAACATTCAGTACTTC.

The J gene is TRBJ2-5, the V gene TRBV30; 13 nucleotides align to TRBD2. The DNA end lines up better with TRBJ2-7; the J call may be wrong. From germline, CDR1 is GTSNPN and CDR2 SVGIG (reference sequence). The CDR3 contains 16 residues. The CDR3 sequence is CAWNGPTSGGAYEQYF. Written as DNA, the CDR3 is TGTGCCTGGAATGGGCCCACTAGCGGGGGGGCCTACGAGCAGTACTTC.

V gene TRBV5-8 combines with J gene TRBJ2-2; D remains ambiguous. CDR3 length equals 15 residues. The V end lost 1 base, the J end lost 5 bases, and 12 bases lay between the germline ends. Germline CDR1 SGHTS, CDR2 YDEGEE. The CDR3 region has the DNA TGTGCCAGCAGCTTGCTGGCAGGTTTGACCGGGGAGCTGTTTTTT. Protein: CASSLLAGLTGELFF.

This sequence joins TRBV18 and TRBJ1-5, with TRBD1 matching over 8 bases. The V gene end was trimmed by 2 bases and the J gene end by 4 bases; junction bases not matched to a gene: 13. CDR1 and CDR2 from the germline V gene are KGHSH and LQKENI. The CDR3 loop spans 18 amino acids. The CDR3 DNA follows: TGTGCCAGCTCACCAGGGGGGACAGGAGAATTCAGAAATCAGCCCCAGCATTTT. The encoded protein is CASSPGGTGEFRNQPQHF.

This rearrangement joins TRBV2 to TRBJ2-3; TRBD2 agrees at 8 bases. The CDR3 consists of 14 residues. Trimming removed 7 bases from V and 1 base from J; junction bases left unmatched: 4. Germline CDR1 reads SNHLY; CDR2 reads FYNNEI. This CDR3 reads CASTSGGRTDTQYF. The CDR3 DNA follows: TGTGCCAGCACCAGCGGGGGCCGCACAGATACGCAGTATTTT.

The chain uses TRBV23-1 and TRBJ2-2; tentative D call: TRBD2 (5 bases). TRBV23-1 is assigned to the ORF class and has an uncertain function. The CDR3 sequence is 16 residues long. Trimming left V 4 bases short and J 8 bases short, with 20 bases between. CDR3 in amino acids: CASSPCGRRPVGELFF. CDR3 coding DNA: TGCGCCAGCAGTCCCTGCGGGCGGAGACCTGTGGGGGAGCTGTTTTTT.